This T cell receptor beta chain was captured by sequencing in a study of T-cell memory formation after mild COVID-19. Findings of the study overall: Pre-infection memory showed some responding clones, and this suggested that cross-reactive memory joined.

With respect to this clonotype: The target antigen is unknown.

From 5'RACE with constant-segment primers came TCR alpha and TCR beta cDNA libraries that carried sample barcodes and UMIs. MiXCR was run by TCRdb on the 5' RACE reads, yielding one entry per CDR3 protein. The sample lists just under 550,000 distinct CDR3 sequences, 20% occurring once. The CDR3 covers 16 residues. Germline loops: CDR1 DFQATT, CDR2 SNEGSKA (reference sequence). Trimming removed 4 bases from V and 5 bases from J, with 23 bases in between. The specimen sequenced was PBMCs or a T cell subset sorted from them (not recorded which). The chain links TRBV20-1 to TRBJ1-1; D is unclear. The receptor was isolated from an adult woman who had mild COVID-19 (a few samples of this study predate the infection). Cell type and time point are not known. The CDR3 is CSAKILGIPSRTEAFF. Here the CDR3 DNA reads TGCAGTGCTAAGATCTTGGGAATCCCATCAAGGACTGAAGCTTTCTTT.